This passage covers 20 T cell receptor beta chains from one sample sequenced in a study of vaccination and CD4 T cells after COVID-19. The treatment denotes: approximately 11-day PBMC culture with coronavirus spike peptide pools or control peptides (ViraFEST assay). These receptors have no known antigen. Cultured CD4+ T cell DNA was sequenced using the Oncomine TCR Beta short-read assay. TCRdb recomputed calls from the PCR reads with MiXCR, one row per CDR3 protein. The data contain roughly 10,000 distinct CDR3 sequences, 28% of them seen just once; the ten biggest clones take up roughly 15%. The source material was CD4+ T cells from blood, cultured in vitro, sampled after SARS-CoV-2 vaccination. Source of these receptors: a human donor who had recovered from COVID-19.

This clonotype was seen more than once but under ten times. The V and J genes are TRBV7-8 and TRBJ2-2; D remains unclear. The CDR3 runs 15 residues. Germline V gene lookup returns CDR1 SGHVS and CDR2 FQNEAQ. V gave up 5 bases and J gave up 3 bases, with 13 bases separating them. CDR3 nucleotide sequence: TGTGCCAGCAGCCAGACCCTGGAAGACACCGGGGAGCTGTTTTTT. It translates to CASSQTLEDTGELFF.

This rearrangement joins TRBV7-2 to TRBJ1-4, with D perhaps matching TRBD1 (5 bases). Germline V gives CDR1 SGHTA, CDR2 FQGNSA. The CDR3 totals 14 residues. Trimming pared 5 bases from V and 7 bases from J, leaving 14 bases between. The CDR3 sequence: CASSRRWGGEKLFF. CDR3 nucleotides: TGTGCCAGCAGCCGAAGATGGGGGGGTGAAAAACTGTTTTTT.

The V call is TRBV6-4, the J call TRBJ2-1; D tentatively reads TRBD1 or TRBD2 (5 bases each). CDR3 length: 15 amino acids. Trimming shortened V by 5 bases and J by 0 bases, and 11 bases separated the two germline ends. CDR1 and CDR2 (germline): MRHNA, SNTAGT. The CDR3, as DNA: TGTGCCAGCAGTTTCAGGGAGAGCTCCTACAATGAGCAGTTCTTC. Its protein product is CASSFRESSYNEQFF.

V usage is TRBV7-2 and J usage is TRBJ2-1, with 7 bases lining up with TRBD2. This CDR3 comprises 16 residues. V gave up 2 bases and J gave up 0 bases; unmatched junction bases: 4. Looked up from germline, CDR1 is SGHTA and CDR2 is FQGNSA. CDR3 region: CASSLLRTSSYNEQFF. The DNA for the CDR3 is TGTGCCAGCAGCTTACTCCGGACTAGCTCCTACAATGAGCAGTTCTTC.

V gene TRBV6-5 combines with J gene TRBJ2-7; 10 nucleotides line up with TRBD1. Germline assignment: CDR1 MNHEY and CDR2 SVGAGI. The CDR3 totals 15 residues. The trim removed 2 bases at V and 4 bases at J, leaving 5 bases unmatched. The CDR3 spells CASSYRDRGPYEQYF. CDR3 nucleotide sequence: TGTGCCAGCAGTTACCGGGACAGGGGCCCGTACGAGCAGTACTTC.

The chain is built from TRBV7-2 and TRBJ2-3, with 13 bases identical to TRBD2. Germline CDR1 reads SGHTA; CDR2 reads FQGNSA. This CDR3 region has 17 residues. V gave up 4 bases and J gave up 2 bases; unmatched junction bases: 6. The CDR3 here is CASSSGTSGTYTDTQYF. In nucleotides, the CDR3 is TGTGCCAGCAGCTCAGGGACTAGCGGGACTTACACAGATACGCAGTATTTT.

This chain connects TRBV12-3 or TRBV12-4 to TRBJ1-1, with D possibly being TRBD1 (5 bases). The CDR3 sequence is 13 residues long. Between the trimmed V and J ends, which lost 6 bases and 4 bases, there was a span of 12 bases. This CDR3 is CASRGVGVTEAFF. Written as DNA, the CDR3 is TGTGCCAGCAGGGGGGTAGGGGTCACTGAAGCTTTCTTT.

The chain couples TRBV28 to TRBJ2-3; TRBD1 agrees at 9 bases. J lost 3 bases, V lost 2 bases, and 3 bases had no gene match. Germline values: CDR1 MDHEN, CDR2 SYDVKM. This CDR3 spans 15 amino acids. The CDR3 DNA reads as TGTGCCAGCAGTTTACCGACAGGGGGTACAGATACGCAGTATTTT. Its translation: CASSLPTGGTDTQYF.

This clonotype came up a few times. The chain carries TRBV30 and TRBJ1-2; TRBD1 agrees at 7 bases. CDR3 length: 17 residues. J lost 5 bases, V lost 3 bases, and 18 bases had no gene match. Per the germline V gene, CDR1 is GTSNPN and CDR2 is SVGIG (reference sequence). CDR3 sequence: CAWSVIIPGTDQYGYTF. CDR3 nucleotides: TGTGCCTGGAGCGTCATCATTCCCGGGACAGACCAATATGGCTACACCTTC.

Notes on this clonotype: The junction and the germline gene differ at one end; a read error may be behind it. The rearrangement uses TRBV5-1 and TRBJ1-2; D unclear. Germline loops: CDR1 SGHRS, CDR2 YFSETQ. The CDR3 is 15 residues long. CDR3 in amino acids: CAGSLKSDGLYGYTF. In nucleotides, the CDR3 is TGCGCCGGCAGCTTGAAGTCGGACGGCCTCTATGGCTACACCTTC.

This clonotype has only a few counts. The J gene is TRBJ2-2, the V gene TRBV11-3; tentative D call: TRBD1 (5 bases). Trimming cost V 2 bases and J 1 base, with 5 bases left between them. CDR1 SGHNT and CDR2 YENEEA come from the germline V gene. CDR3 length: 14 residues. The CDR3 nucleotides read TGTGCCAGCAGCTTAAGGGGGAACACCGGGGAGCTGTTTTTT. This translates into CASSLRGNTGELFF.

CDR3 loop: CASSPGGPYNEQFF. The CDR3 nucleotides read TGTGCCAGCAGCCCGGGAGGGCCTTACAATGAGCAGTTCTTC. V and J are TRBV7-9 and TRBJ2-1; TRBD2 matches 8 bases. This CDR3 is built from 14 residues. CDR1 and CDR2 (germline): SEHNR, FQNEAQ (reference sequence). J was trimmed by 4 bases and V by 5 bases; bases with no gene match: 4.

The chain recombines TRBV6-5 with TRBJ2-2, with a weak D call TRBD2 (5 bases). The CDR3 length is 14 residues. Germline CDR1 and CDR2: MNHEY and SVGAGI. V was pared by 1 base and J by 6 bases, with 9 bases between. In DNA form, the CDR3 reads TGTGCCAGCAGTTACTTGGCGGAGGCCGGGGAGCTGTTTTTT. Amino acids: CASSYLAEAGELFF.

The chain carries TRBV6-1 and TRBJ1-5; TRBD1 matches 9 bases. With 6 bases clipped from V and 5 bases from J, the junction kept 5 bases outside the gene matches. CDR3 size: 14 residues. Germline CDR1 is MNHNS and CDR2 is SASEGT. The DNA of the CDR3 is TGTGCCAGCAGAGACGGACAGGGGCATCAGCCCCAGCATTTT. Its translation: CASRDGQGHQPQHF.

This chain connects TRBV4-1 to TRBJ2-3; tentative D call: TRBD1 (6 bases). Between the trimmed V and J ends, which lost 3 bases and 1 base, there was a span of 14 bases. This CDR3 is built from 16 residues. Germline lookup yields CDR1 MGHRA and CDR2 YSYEKL. CDR3 DNA sequence: TGCGCCAGCAGCCAGGGGCGCAGGGGCCGCACAGATACGCAGTATTTT. This translates into CASSQGRRGRTDTQYF.

V and J are TRBV27 and TRBJ2-5, with TRBD2 matching 15 bases. Germline loops: CDR1 MNHEY, CDR2 SMNVEV (reference sequence). CDR3 length: 16 residues. V shed 6 bases and J 6 bases; nucleotides not matched to a gene: 8. The CDR3: CASRPRTSGGGKTQYF. In nucleotides, the CDR3 is TGTGCCAGCAGACCACGGACTAGCGGGGGGGGTAAGACCCAGTACTTC.

CDR3 protein: CASSQVGGATDTQYF. The CDR3 DNA reads as TGCGCCAGCAGCCAAGTGGGTGGGGCCACAGATACGCAGTATTTT. The gene calls are TRBV4-3 and TRBJ2-3; TRBD1 is a possible D gene (5 bases). The V and J ends lost 1 base and 2 bases respectively, with 10 bases between them. Germline CDR1 is LGHNA and CDR2 is YSLEER. This CDR3 has 15 amino acids.

The genes are TRBV5-1 and TRBJ1-4; D gene uncertain. Germline V gene data show CDR1 as SGHRS and CDR2 as YFSETQ. With 0 bases removed from V and 2 bases from J, the gap between germline ends came to 20 bases. The CDR3 consists of 19 residues. Written as DNA, the CDR3 is TGCGCCAGCAGCTTGGTTCGGGGTTCCCGCGGTCTCACTAATGAAAAACTGTTTTTT. Encoded protein: CASSLVRGSRGLTNEKLFF.

The rearrangement links TRBV11-2 to TRBJ2-1, with 9 bases aligning to TRBD2. Germline CDR1 reads SGHAT; CDR2 reads FQNNGV. The CDR3 loop spans 18 amino acids. V lost 1 base and J lost 5; bases outside the gene matches: 12. The CDR3 reads CASSLGFQREALHNEQFF. CDR3 coding DNA: TGTGCCAGCAGCTTAGGGTTTCAGCGGGAGGCGCTGCACAATGAGCAGTTCTTC.

This sequence joins TRBV14 and TRBJ2-1; 10 bases map to TRBD2. The CDR3 length is 15 residues. Germline CDR1 SGHDN, CDR2 FVKESK. V lost 4 bases and J lost 2; bases outside the gene matches: 2. As DNA, the CDR3 is TGTGCCAGCAGCCGTAGCGGGAGGCCCTACAATGAGCAGTTCTTC. Encoded protein: CASSRSGRPYNEQFF.